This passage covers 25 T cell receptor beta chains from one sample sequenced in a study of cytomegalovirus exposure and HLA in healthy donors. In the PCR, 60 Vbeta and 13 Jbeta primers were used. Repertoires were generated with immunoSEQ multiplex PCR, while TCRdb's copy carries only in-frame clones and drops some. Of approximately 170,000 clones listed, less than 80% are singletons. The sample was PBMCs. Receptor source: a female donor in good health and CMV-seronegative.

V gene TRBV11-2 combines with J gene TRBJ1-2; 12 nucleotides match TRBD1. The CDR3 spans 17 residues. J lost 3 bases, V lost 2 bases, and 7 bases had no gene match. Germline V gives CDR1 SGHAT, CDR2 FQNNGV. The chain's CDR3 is CASSLPPGQGADYGYTF. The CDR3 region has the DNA TGTGCCAGCAGCTTACCCCCGGGACAGGGGGCGGACTATGGCTACACCTTC.

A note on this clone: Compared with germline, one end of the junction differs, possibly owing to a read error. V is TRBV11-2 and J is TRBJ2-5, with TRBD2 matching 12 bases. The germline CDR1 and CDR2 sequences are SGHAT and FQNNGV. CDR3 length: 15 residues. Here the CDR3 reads CASTRTSGTQEAQYF. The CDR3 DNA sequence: TGTGCCAGCACCAGGACTAGCGGGACCCAAGAGGCCCAGTACTTC.

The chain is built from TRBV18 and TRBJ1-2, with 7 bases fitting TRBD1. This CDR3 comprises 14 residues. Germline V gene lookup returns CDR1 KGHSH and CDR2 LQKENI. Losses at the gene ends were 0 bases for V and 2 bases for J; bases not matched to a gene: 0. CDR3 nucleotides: TGTGCCAGCTCACCACCGGGACAGAACTATGGCTACACCTTC. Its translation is CASSPPGQNYGYTF.

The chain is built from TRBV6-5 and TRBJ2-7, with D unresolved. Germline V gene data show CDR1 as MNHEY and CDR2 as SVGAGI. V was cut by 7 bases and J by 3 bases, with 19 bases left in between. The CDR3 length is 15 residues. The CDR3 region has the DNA TGTGCCAGCAAAGAGAGAAATACGCATATCTACGAGCAGTACTTC. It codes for CASKERNTHIYEQYF.

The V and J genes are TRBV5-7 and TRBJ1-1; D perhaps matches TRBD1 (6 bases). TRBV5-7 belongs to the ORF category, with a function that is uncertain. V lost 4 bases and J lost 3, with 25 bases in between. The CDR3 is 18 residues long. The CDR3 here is CASSHVRGPRGGYTEAFF. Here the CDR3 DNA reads TGTGCCAGCAGCCACGTCAGGGGACCCCGGGGAGGGTACACTGAAGCTTTCTTT.

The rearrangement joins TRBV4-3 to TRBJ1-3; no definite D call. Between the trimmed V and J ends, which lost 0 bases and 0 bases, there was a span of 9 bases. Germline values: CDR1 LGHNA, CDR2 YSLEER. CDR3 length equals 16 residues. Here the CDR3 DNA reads TGCGCCAGCAGCCAAGATGGGTACAGCTCTGGAAACACCATATATTTT. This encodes CASSQDGYSSGNTIYF.

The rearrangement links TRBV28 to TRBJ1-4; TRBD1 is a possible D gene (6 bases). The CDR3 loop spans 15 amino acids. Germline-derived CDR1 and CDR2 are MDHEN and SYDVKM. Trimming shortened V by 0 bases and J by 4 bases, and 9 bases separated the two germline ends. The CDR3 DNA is TGTGCCAGCAGTTTATGGGGGGCAGGTAATGAAAAACTGTTTTTT. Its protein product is CASSLWGAGNEKLFF.

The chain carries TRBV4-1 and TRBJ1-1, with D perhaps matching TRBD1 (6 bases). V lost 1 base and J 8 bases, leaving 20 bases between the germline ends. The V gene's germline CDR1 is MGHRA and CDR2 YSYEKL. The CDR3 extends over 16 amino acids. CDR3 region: CASSQVPRGRGEEAFF. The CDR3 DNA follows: TGCGCCAGCAGCCAAGTACCAAGGGGCAGGGGAGAGGAAGCTTTCTTT.

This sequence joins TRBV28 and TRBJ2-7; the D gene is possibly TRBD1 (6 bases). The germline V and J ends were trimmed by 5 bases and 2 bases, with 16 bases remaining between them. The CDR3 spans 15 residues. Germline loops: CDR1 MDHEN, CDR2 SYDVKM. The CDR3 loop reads CASSPAYSGAYEQYF. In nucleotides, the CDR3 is TGTGCCAGCAGTCCAGCGTACTCAGGGGCCTACGAGCAGTACTTC. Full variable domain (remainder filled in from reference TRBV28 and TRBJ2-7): DVKVTQSSRYLVKRTGEKVFLECVQDMDHENMFWYRQDPGLGLRLIYFSYDVKMKEKGDIPEGYSVSREKKERFSLILESASTNQTSMYLCASSPAYSGAYEQYFGPGTRLTVT.

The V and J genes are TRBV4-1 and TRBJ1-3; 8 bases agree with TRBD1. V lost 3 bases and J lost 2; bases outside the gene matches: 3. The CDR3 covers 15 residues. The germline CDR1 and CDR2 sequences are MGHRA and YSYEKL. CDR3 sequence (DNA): TGCGCCAGCAGCCAGACACAGGGGGCTGGAAACACCATATATTTT. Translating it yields CASSQTQGAGNTIYF.

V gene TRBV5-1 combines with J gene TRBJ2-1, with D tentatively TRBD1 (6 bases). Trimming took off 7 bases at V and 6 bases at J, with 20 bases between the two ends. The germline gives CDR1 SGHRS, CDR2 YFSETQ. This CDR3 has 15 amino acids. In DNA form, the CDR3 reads TGCGCCAGCGCCCGGGACACCTCGAGGTCCAATGAGCAGTTCTTC. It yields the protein CASARDTSRSNEQFF. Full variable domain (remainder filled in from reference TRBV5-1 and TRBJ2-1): KAGVTQTPRYLIKTRGQQVTLSCSPISGHRSVSWYQQTPGQGLQFLFEYFSETQRNKGNFPGRFSGRQFSNSRSEMNVSTLELGDSALYLCASARDTSRSNEQFFGPGTRLTVL.

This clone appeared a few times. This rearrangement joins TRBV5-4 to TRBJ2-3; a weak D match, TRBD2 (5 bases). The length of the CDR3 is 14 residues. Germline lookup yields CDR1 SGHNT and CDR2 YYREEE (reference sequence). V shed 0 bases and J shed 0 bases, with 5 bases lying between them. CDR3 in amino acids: CASSLGTSTDTQYF. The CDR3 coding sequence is TGTGCCAGCAGCTTGGGGACTAGCACAGATACGCAGTATTTT.

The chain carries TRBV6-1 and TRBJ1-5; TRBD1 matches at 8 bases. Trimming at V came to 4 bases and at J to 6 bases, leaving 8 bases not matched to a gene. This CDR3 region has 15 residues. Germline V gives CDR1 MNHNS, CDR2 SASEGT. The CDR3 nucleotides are TGTGCCAGCAGTGGAGTCCAGGGGGCCGGTCAGCCCCAGCATTTT. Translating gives CASSGVQGAGQPQHF.

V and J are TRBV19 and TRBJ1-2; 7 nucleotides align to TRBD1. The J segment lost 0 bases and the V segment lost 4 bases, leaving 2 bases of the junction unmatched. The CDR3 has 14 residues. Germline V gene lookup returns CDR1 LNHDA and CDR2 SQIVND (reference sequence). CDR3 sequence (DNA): TGTGCCAGTAGTAGGGACAGATCTAACTATGGCTACACCTTC. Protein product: CASSRDRSNYGYTF.

The CDR3 region is CASSLAYQRYNEQFF. The CDR3 DNA reads as TGTGCCAGCAGCTTAGCGTACCAGCGGTACAATGAGCAGTTCTTC. The J gene is TRBJ2-1, the V gene TRBV7-9; D perhaps matches TRBD2 (5 bases). Germline V gives CDR1 SEHNR, CDR2 FQNEAQ (reference sequence). The length of the CDR3 is 15 residues. V lost 0 bases and J lost 4, with 10 bases in between.

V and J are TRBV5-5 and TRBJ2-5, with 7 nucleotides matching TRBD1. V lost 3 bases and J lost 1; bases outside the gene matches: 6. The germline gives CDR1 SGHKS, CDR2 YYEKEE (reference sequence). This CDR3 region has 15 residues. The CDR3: CASSSTGVAQETQYF. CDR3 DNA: TGTGCCAGCAGCTCTACAGGGGTGGCCCAAGAGACCCAGTACTTC. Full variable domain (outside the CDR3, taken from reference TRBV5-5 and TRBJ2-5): DAGVTQSPTHLIKTRGQQVTLRCSPISGHKSVSWYQQVLGQGPQFIFQYYEKEERGRGNFPDRFSARQFPNYSSELNVNALLLGDSALYLCASSSTGVAQETQYFGPGTRLLVL.

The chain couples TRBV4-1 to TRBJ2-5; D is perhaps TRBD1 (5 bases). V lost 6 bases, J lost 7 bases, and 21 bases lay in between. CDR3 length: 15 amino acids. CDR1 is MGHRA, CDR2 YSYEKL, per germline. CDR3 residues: CASRVGLLGTGTQYF. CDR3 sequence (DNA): TGCGCCAGCAGAGTGGGGCTTCTGGGTACGGGGACCCAGTACTTC.

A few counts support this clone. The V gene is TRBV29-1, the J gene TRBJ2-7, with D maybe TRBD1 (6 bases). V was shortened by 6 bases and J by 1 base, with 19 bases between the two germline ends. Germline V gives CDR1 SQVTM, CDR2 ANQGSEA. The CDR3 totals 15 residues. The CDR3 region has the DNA TGCAGCGTCAACTGGGGGCAAGACTGGTCCTACGAGCAGTACTTC. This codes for CSVNWGQDWSYEQYF.

The CDR3 is CASSLGPAGGIYEQYF. Written as DNA, the CDR3 is TGTGCCAGCAGCTTAGGTCCAGCGGGAGGGATCTACGAGCAGTACTTC. The V call is TRBV7-2, the J call TRBJ2-7; 10 positions match TRBD2. V lost 1 base to trimming and J lost 3 bases; unmatched junction nucleotides: 6. CDR3 size: 16 residues. Germline values: CDR1 SGHTA, CDR2 FQGNSA.

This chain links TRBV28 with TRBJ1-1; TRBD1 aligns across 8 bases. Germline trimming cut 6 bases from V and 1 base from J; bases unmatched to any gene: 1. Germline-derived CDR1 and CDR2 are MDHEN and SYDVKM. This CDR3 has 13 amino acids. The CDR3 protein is CASSGQGNTEAFF. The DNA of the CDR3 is TGTGCCAGCAGCGGACAGGGGAACACTGAAGCTTTCTTT.

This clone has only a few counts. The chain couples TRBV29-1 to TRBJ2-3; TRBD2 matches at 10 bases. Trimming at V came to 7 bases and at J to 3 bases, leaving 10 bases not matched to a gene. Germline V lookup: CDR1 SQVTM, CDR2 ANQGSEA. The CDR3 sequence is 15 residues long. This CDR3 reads CSAMKAGGSTDTQYF. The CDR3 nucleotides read TGCAGCGCTATGAAAGCGGGAGGGAGTACAGATACGCAGTATTTT.

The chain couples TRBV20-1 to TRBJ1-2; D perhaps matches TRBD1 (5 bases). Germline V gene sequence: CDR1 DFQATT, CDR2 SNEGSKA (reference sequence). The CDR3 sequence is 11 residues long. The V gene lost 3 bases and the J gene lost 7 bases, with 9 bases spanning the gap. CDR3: CSARFQGGYTF. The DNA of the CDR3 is TGCAGTGCTAGGTTCCAGGGTGGCTACACCTTC.

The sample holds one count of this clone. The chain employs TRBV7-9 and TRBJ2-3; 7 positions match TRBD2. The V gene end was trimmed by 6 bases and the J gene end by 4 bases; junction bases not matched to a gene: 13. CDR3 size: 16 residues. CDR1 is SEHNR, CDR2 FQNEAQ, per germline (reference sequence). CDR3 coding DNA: TGTGCCAGCAGGTCAGGAGCACTAGCGTTATCAGATACGCAGTATTTT. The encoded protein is CASRSGALALSDTQYF.

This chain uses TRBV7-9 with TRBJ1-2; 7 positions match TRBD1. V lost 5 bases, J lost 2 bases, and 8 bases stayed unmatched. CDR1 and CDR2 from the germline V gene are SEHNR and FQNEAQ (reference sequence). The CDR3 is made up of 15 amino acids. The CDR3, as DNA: TGTGCCAGCAGCCCTACTACGACAGGGAACTATGGCTACACCTTC. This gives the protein CASSPTTTGNYGYTF.

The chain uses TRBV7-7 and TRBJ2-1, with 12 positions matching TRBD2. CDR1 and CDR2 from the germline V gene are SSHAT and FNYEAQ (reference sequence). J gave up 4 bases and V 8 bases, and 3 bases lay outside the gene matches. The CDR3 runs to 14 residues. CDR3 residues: CASSGLAGYNEQFF. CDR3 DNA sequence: TGTGCCAGCTCCGGACTAGCGGGATACAATGAGCAGTTCTTC.